This passage covers 21 T cell receptor beta chains from one sample sequenced in a study of blood T cell repertoires in COVID-19. Here immunoSEQ multiplex PCR was the method, and the copy in TCRdb shows in-frame clones only, minus some. The repertoire includes 220,000 or so clones, 86% of them detected once, and approximately 2.1% sits in the top ten. What was sequenced was PBMCs or T cells enriched from blood (not recorded which). The receptors here all came from a woman aged 45-59 years who had recovered from COVID-19.

The chain employs TRBV4-3 and TRBJ1-2; 7 bases match TRBD1. Germline CDR1 and CDR2: LGHNA and YSLEER. V was clipped by 2 bases and J by 4 bases; unmatched bases: 4. This CDR3 has 14 residues. CDR3 sequence reads: CASSQTGERYGYTF. As DNA, the CDR3 is TGCGCCAGCAGCCAAACAGGGGAACGCTATGGCTACACCTTC.

This chain joins TRBV6-5 and TRBJ2-5, with D tentatively TRBD1 (6 bases). The CDR3 loop spans 13 amino acids. The germline gives CDR1 MNHEY, CDR2 SVGAGI. V shed 6 bases and J shed 1 base, with 9 bases lying between them. The CDR3 sequence: CASRKQGQETQYF. DNA of the CDR3: TGTGCCAGCAGGAAACAGGGCCAAGAGACCCAGTACTTC.

The chain couples TRBV19 to TRBJ2-1; TRBD2 is a possible D gene (6 bases). CDR3 length: 15 amino acids. V gave up 3 bases and J gave up 1 base, with 10 bases separating them. The germline CDR1 and CDR2 sequences are LNHDA and SQIVND (reference sequence). The CDR3 region is CASSIGTSSYNEQFF. The CDR3 region has the DNA TGTGCCAGTAGTATTGGGACTTCGTCCTACAATGAGCAGTTCTTC. Drawing the rest from reference TRBV19 and TRBJ2-1, the complete variable domain is DGGITQSPKYLFRKEGQNVTLSCEQNLNHDAMYWYRQDPGQGLRLIYYSQIVNDFQKGDIAEGYSVSREKKESFPLTVTSAQKNPTAFYLCASSIGTSSYNEQFFGPGTRLTVL.

The chain is built from TRBV5-1 and TRBJ2-5, with D perhaps TRBD2 (6 bases). The germline V and J ends were trimmed by 5 bases and 1 base, with 9 bases remaining between them. There are 13 residues in the CDR3. Germline loops: CDR1 SGHRS, CDR2 YFSETQ. CDR3 sequence reads: CASRRGFQETQYF. Written as DNA, the CDR3 is TGCGCCAGCAGACGGGGGTTCCAAGAGACCCAGTACTTC.

The chain employs TRBV19 and TRBJ2-1, with a weak D call TRBD2 (6 bases). Germline CDR1 LNHDA, CDR2 SQIVND (reference sequence). Trimming cost V 3 bases and J 2 bases, with 17 bases left between them. This CDR3 is 17 amino acids long. The CDR3 spells CASSISGTRRAYNEQFF. The CDR3 DNA is TGTGCCAGTAGTATTTCCGGGACCAGGAGGGCCTACAATGAGCAGTTCTTC.

This chain uses TRBV6-2 or TRBV6-3 with TRBJ2-7, with D tentatively TRBD2 (5 bases). Deletions cut 0 bases from V and 3 bases from J, with 12 bases between. In germline, CDR1 is MNHEY, CDR2 SVGEGT. This CDR3 spans 15 amino acids. The CDR3 DNA reads as TGTGCCAGCAGTTACTCCGGGGTTGGGTTCTACGAGCAGTACTTC. Its translation: CASSYSGVGFYEQYF.

J is TRBJ1-2 and V is TRBV3-1 (or the pseudogene TRBV3-2); 7 nucleotides agree with TRBD1. V lost 1 base to trimming and J lost 7 bases; unmatched junction nucleotides: 9. CDR1 is LGHDT, CDR2 YNNKEL, per germline (reference sequence). The CDR3 extends over 15 amino acids. The CDR3 region has the DNA TGTGCCAGCAGCCAAGGCGGACAGGTCCCGGGTGGCTACACCTTC. Translation gives CASSQGGQVPGGYTF.

This clone is a singleton in its sample. The V call is TRBV18, the J call TRBJ2-7, with 11 bases that match TRBD2. The trim removed 5 bases at V and 0 bases at J, leaving 6 bases unmatched. This CDR3 is 16 amino acids long. In germline, CDR1 is KGHSH, CDR2 LQKENI. In DNA form, the CDR3 reads TGTGCCAGCTCAGATAGCGGGAGGGGGAGCTCCTACGAGCAGTACTTC. Translating gives CASSDSGRGSSYEQYF.

This chain connects TRBV5-1 to TRBJ1-1, with unresolved D. CDR1 is SGHRS, CDR2 YFSETQ, per germline. The CDR3 is made up of 15 amino acids. V was trimmed by 4 bases and J by 3 bases, leaving 16 bases between them. CDR3 loop: CASSQTPGPYTEAFF. CDR3 sequence (DNA): TGCGCCAGCAGCCAAACTCCGGGTCCTTACACTGAAGCTTTCTTT.

The J gene is TRBJ1-2, the V gene TRBV6-5; D unclear. Between the trimmed V and J ends, which lost 0 bases and 6 bases, there was a span of 14 bases. Germline CDR1 reads MNHEY; CDR2 reads SVGAGI. The CDR3 sequence is 15 residues long. CDR3 in amino acids: CASSYSKLGFHGYTF. In DNA, the CDR3 is TGTGCCAGCAGTTACTCGAAGCTCGGGTTCCATGGCTACACCTTC.

The table lists this clone with a count of one. The chain links TRBV7-3 to TRBJ2-6; 9 bases fit TRBD1. Germline CDR1 and CDR2: SGHTA and FQGTGA. This CDR3 region has 18 residues. V lost 1 base and J lost 2; bases outside the gene matches: 6. The CDR3, as DNA: TGTGCCAGCAGCTTAATAGGGACAGGGAGCCCTGGGGCCAACGTCCTGACTTTC. Amino acid sequence: CASSLIGTGSPGANVLTF.

This chain connects TRBV9 to TRBJ1-6; D is uncertain. CDR3 length equals 14 residues. Germline lookup yields CDR1 SGDLS and CDR2 YYNGEE. The germline V and J ends were trimmed by 1 base and 7 bases, with 9 bases remaining between them. The CDR3 here is CASSVLGENSPLHF. The CDR3, as DNA: TGTGCCAGCAGCGTACTCGGGGAGAATTCACCCCTCCACTTT. Drawing the rest from reference TRBV9 and TRBJ1-6, the complete variable domain is DSGVTQTPKHLITATGQRVTLRCSPRSGDLSVYWYQQSLDQGLQFLIQYYNGEERAKGNILERFSAQQFPDLHSELNLSSLELGDSALYFCASSVLGENSPLHFGNGTRLTVT.

This rearrangement joins TRBV9 to TRBJ2-3, with TRBD1 identical over 7 bases. The CDR3 contains 16 residues. In germline, CDR1 is SGDLS, CDR2 YYNGEE. V shed 3 bases, J shed 1 base, and the junction held 8 bases outside the gene matches. CDR3 nucleotides: TGTGCCAGCAGCGCCTACGACAGGGAAGGCACAGATACGCAGTATTTT. Translating it yields CASSAYDREGTDTQYF.

V and J are TRBV9 and TRBJ2-5; maybe TRBD1 (7 bases). The germline gives CDR1 SGDLS, CDR2 YYNGEE. Trimming shortened V by 0 bases and J by 2 bases, and 11 bases separated the two germline ends. The CDR3 contains 15 residues. CDR3 sequence: CASSVEAGQQETQYF. The CDR3, as DNA: TGTGCCAGCAGCGTAGAGGCGGGACAGCAAGAGACCCAGTACTTC.

V usage is TRBV24-1 and J usage is TRBJ2-2, with TRBD2 matching over 9 bases. The CDR3 extends over 16 amino acids. J gave up 4 bases and V 3 bases, and 5 bases lay outside the gene matches. Per germline, CDR1 KGHDR and CDR2 SFDVKD. The DNA of the CDR3 is TGTGCCACCAGTGATCCGGGACTAGCCGGCACCGGGGAGCTGTTTTTT. Protein sequence: CATSDPGLAGTGELFF.

This CDR3 is CASSPRVRAGGADTQYF. Here the CDR3 DNA reads TGTGCCAGCAGTCCCCGGGTTCGAGCGGGAGGGGCAGATACGCAGTATTTT. The chain is built from TRBV6-6 and TRBJ2-3, with 10 positions matching TRBD2. The germline gives CDR1 MNHNY, CDR2 SVGAGI (reference sequence). This CDR3 region has 17 residues. With 5 bases clipped from V and 4 bases from J, the junction kept 12 bases outside the gene matches.

J is TRBJ1-5 and V is TRBV7-8; D may be TRBD1 (5 bases). Trimming removed 2 bases from V and 4 bases from J, with 6 bases in between. In germline, CDR1 is SGHVS, CDR2 FQNEAQ. CDR3 length: 13 residues. The DNA for the CDR3 is TGTGCCAGCAGCTTACAGGGAAATCAGCCCCAGCATTTT. This sequence encodes CASSLQGNQPQHF.

A single count supports this clone. In DNA form, the CDR3 reads TGCGCCAGCAGCCAATCCGCGGGTAGCGGGCTGGGAGAGACCCAGTACTTC. It codes for CASSQSAGSGLGETQYF. V usage is TRBV4-3 and J usage is TRBJ2-5, with 7 bases lining up with TRBD2. V dropped 2 bases and J dropped 4; count of bases not matched to a gene: 13. Germline loops: CDR1 LGHNA, CDR2 YSLEER. The CDR3 consists of 17 residues.

The J gene is TRBJ1-1, the V gene TRBV6-6; possibly TRBD1 for D (5 bases). V was cut by 8 bases and J by 4 bases, with 17 bases left in between. The CDR3 has 14 residues. CDR1 and CDR2 from the germline V gene are MNHNY and SVGAGI (reference sequence). The CDR3 nucleotides read TGTGCCAGCGCCGGTCCGGGGGAGTTCACTGAAGCTTTCTTT. Protein: CASAGPGEFTEAFF.

The chain combines TRBV7-2 with TRBJ1-3; unclear D gene. V was trimmed by 5 bases and J by 0 bases, leaving 11 bases between them. Germline CDR1 is SGHTA and CDR2 is FQGNSA. The CDR3 has 15 amino acids. The CDR3: CASSVNSPSGNTIYF. CDR3 nucleotides: TGTGCCAGCAGCGTTAACAGCCCCTCTGGAAACACCATATATTTT.

This clone was detected once. V usage is TRBV25-1 and J usage is TRBJ2-7, with a tentative D call TRBD2 (6 bases). Looked up from germline, CDR1 is MGHDK and CDR2 is SYGVNS. Trimming cost V 10 bases and J 2 bases, with 18 bases left between them. This CDR3 is built from 14 residues. As DNA, the CDR3 is TGTGCCACCGCACCTAGCGCATTGGCCTACGAGCAGTACTTC. Residues: CATAPSALAYEQYF.